The following is a T cell receptor (beta chain) sequence with its context. This record comes from a study of shared clonotypes between healthy human individuals. The CDR3 loop spans 15 amino acids. Germline V gives CDR1 SGHNT, CDR2 YYREEE (reference sequence). Trimming shortened V by 2 bases and J by 3 bases, and 13 bases separated the two germline ends. As processed by the authors: ImmunoSEQ supplied junction-only sequences lacking quality scores, so filtering was different. The repertoire was sequenced with immunoSEQ multiplex PCR; TCRdb's copy has only in-frame clones and lacks some. V, J and clone size are those of that table, while D and trimming were read from the DNA. The sample holds about 2.3 million clones, 93% seen once.

The source material was naive CD4+ T cells from PBMCs. Stated subset: CD45RA+ positively selected. The sequence was obtained from a man aged 18 to 30 in good health. Some clones in this sample may be carry-over from other donors' samples. This rearrangement joins TRBV5-4 to TRBJ2-3; the D is unclear. As DNA, the CDR3 is TGTGCCAGCAGCTTCTTCCGGGTTTCGACAGATACGCAGTATTTT. Protein: CASSFFRVSTDTQYF.